Listed here are 3 T cell receptor beta chains from one sample, sequenced in a study of cytomegalovirus exposure and HLA in healthy donors. PCR involved 60 Vbeta and 13 Jbeta primers. Sequencing used immunoSEQ multiplex PCR; TCRdb keeps in-frame clones, though not all of them. The sample consists of approximately 99,000 clones, around 80% of them appearing once. The sample taken for sequencing was PBMCs. The receptors shown here come from a middle-aged man in good health and CMV-seropositive.

The chain couples TRBV6-5 to TRBJ1-5, with 9 bases lining up with TRBD1. The CDR3 totals 14 residues. Germline-derived CDR1 and CDR2 are MNHEY and SVGAGI. The ends lost 5 bases at V and 5 bases at J; junction bases unmatched: 4. CDR3: CASSKGQGYQPQHF. In DNA, the CDR3 is TGTGCCAGCAGTAAGGGACAGGGATATCAGCCCCAGCATTTT.

CDR3 residues: CASSSITTGELFF. The CDR3 bases are TGTGCCAGCAGTTCTATAACCACCGGGGAGCTGTTTTTT. The chain has TRBV28 and TRBJ2-2, with no clear D. The ends were cut back, 4 bases at V and 4 bases at J, with 7 bases in the middle. The CDR3 sequence is 13 residues long. CDR1 MDHEN and CDR2 SYDVKM come from the germline V gene.

This clone has only one observation. The chain joins TRBV14 to TRBJ2-1; 9 nucleotides agree with TRBD1. The germline CDR1 and CDR2 sequences are SGHDN and FVKESK. The CDR3 is made up of 15 amino acids. Trimming removed 4 bases from V and 2 bases from J; junction bases left unmatched: 3. CDR3 sequence: CASSPRQGAYNEQFF. The CDR3, as DNA: TGTGCCAGCAGCCCACGACAGGGGGCCTACAATGAGCAGTTCTTC.